The 20 T cell receptor beta chains below come from one sample, sequenced in a study of blood T cell repertoires in COVID-19. Sequencing used immunoSEQ multiplex PCR; TCRdb keeps in-frame clones, though not all of them. Of 100,000 or so clones detected, 85% to 95% appear once; the ten largest clones hold approximately 6%. The sequenced sample was peripheral blood. Receptor source: a woman aged 55-69 years with active COVID-19.

This chain links TRBV5-1 with TRBJ1-1; TRBD1 agrees at 10 bases. The J segment lost 1 base and the V segment lost 1 base, leaving 4 bases of the junction unmatched. This CDR3 is built from 16 residues. The germline V gene encodes CDR1 SGHRS and CDR2 YFSETQ. The chain's CDR3 is CASSLLGTGANTEAFF. The CDR3 DNA reads as TGCGCCAGCAGCTTGTTGGGGACAGGGGCGAACACTGAAGCTTTCTTT.

The CDR3 is CSASDLANPYEQYF. As DNA, the CDR3 is TGCAGTGCTAGTGATCTAGCGAACCCCTACGAGCAGTACTTC. The V gene is TRBV20-1, the J gene TRBJ2-7; possibly TRBD2 for D (6 bases). Germline V gives CDR1 DFQATT, CDR2 SNEGSKA (reference sequence). The CDR3 is 14 amino acids. V was trimmed by 3 bases and J by 2 bases, leaving 14 bases between them.

The rearrangement links TRBV7-9 to TRBJ2-7; D uncertain. Germline V gives CDR1 SEHNR, CDR2 FQNEAQ (reference sequence). The CDR3 length is 14 residues. V was clipped by 2 bases and J by 0 bases, with 8 bases between them. DNA of the CDR3: TGTGCCAGCAGCTTAACAGCTTTCTCCTACGAGCAGTACTTC. It codes for CASSLTAFSYEQYF.

J is TRBJ2-5 and V is TRBV5-4; 7 bases are shared with TRBD1. Trimming cost V 3 bases and J 5 bases; bases outside gene matches: 10. Germline V gives CDR1 SGHNT, CDR2 YYREEE (reference sequence). The CDR3 is 15 amino acids. The CDR3 nucleotides are TGTGCCAGCAGCTCCAATACAGGGGTCAGGGAGACCCAGTACTTC. Translation: CASSSNTGVRETQYF.

The chain uses TRBV28 and TRBJ2-1, with 12 bases identical to TRBD2. V gave up 5 bases and J gave up 7 bases; unmatched junction bases: 9. CDR3 length equals 16 residues. Germline CDR1 MDHEN, CDR2 SYDVKM. The CDR3 spells CASSLAGGPGQNEQFF. CDR3 sequence (DNA): TGTGCCAGCAGTCTAGCGGGAGGGCCGGGTCAAAATGAGCAGTTCTTC.

This chain uses TRBV6-5 with TRBJ2-2; D unclear. CDR3 length: 12 amino acids. The V gene's germline CDR1 is MNHEY and CDR2 SVGAGI. V gave up 5 bases and J gave up 1 base, with 2 bases separating them. CDR3 nucleotides: TGTGCCAGCAGTCTGAACACCGGGGAGCTGTTTTTT. Its translation: CASSLNTGELFF.

The chain has TRBV30 and TRBJ2-3, with 11 bases aligning to TRBD2. Germline V gives CDR1 GTSNPN, CDR2 SVGIG (reference sequence). J gave up 5 bases and V 1 base, and 2 bases lay outside the gene matches. This CDR3 contains 14 residues. CDR3 DNA: TGTGCCTGGAGTGCTGGACTAGCGGGAGATACGCAGTATTTT. Translation: CAWSAGLAGDTQYF. The full variable domain, in which reference TRBV30 and TRBJ2-3 provide the parts outside the CDR3, is SQTIHQWPATLVQPVGSPLSLECTVEGTSNPNLYWYRQAAGRGLQLLFYSVGIGQISSEVPQNLSASRPQDRQFILSSKKLLLSDSGFYLCAWSAGLAGDTQYFGPGTRLTVL.

The chain is built from TRBV28 and TRBJ2-3; 8 bases align to TRBD2. The CDR3 runs to 16 residues. The germline V gene encodes CDR1 MDHEN and CDR2 SYDVKM. Trimming removed 5 bases from V and 0 bases from J; junction bases left unmatched: 7. CDR3 region: CASSTAGDSSTDTQYF. CDR3 in DNA: TGTGCCAGCAGTACAGCGGGGGACTCTAGCACAGATACGCAGTATTTT.

The chain combines TRBV6-5 with TRBJ1-5, with TRBD1 identical over 10 bases. The CDR3 totals 16 residues. Germline V gene lookup returns CDR1 MNHEY and CDR2 SVGAGI. J gave up 3 bases and V 0 bases, and 2 bases lay outside the gene matches. The CDR3 spells CASSYSGTGANQPQHF. The CDR3 coding sequence is TGTGCCAGCAGTTACTCAGGGACAGGGGCCAATCAGCCCCAGCATTTT.

Notes on this clone: One end of the junction is discordant with germline, which a read error may explain. This chain links TRBV30 with TRBJ2-6; 11 bases line up with TRBD2. CDR1 is GTSNPN and CDR2 is SVGIG in the germline V gene (reference sequence). The CDR3 is 11 amino acids. This chain's CDR3 is CAWRVLGTSGF. CDR3 in DNA: TGTGCCTGGAGGGTTCTAGGGACTAGCGGTTTC.

This chain links TRBV28 with TRBJ1-2, with 9 bases lining up with TRBD1. The CDR3 consists of 14 residues. The germline V gene encodes CDR1 MDHEN and CDR2 SYDVKM. V gave up 2 bases and J gave up 7 bases; unmatched junction bases: 5. CDR3 sequence reads: CASSLGTGSFGYTF. In DNA form, the CDR3 reads TGTGCCAGCAGTTTAGGGACAGGGAGTTTTGGCTACACCTTC.

The chain combines TRBV24-1 with TRBJ2-5, with 9 nucleotides matching TRBD1. CDR3 length: 15 amino acids. CDR1 is KGHDR and CDR2 is SFDVKD in the germline V gene. The trim removed 4 bases at V and 4 bases at J, leaving 6 bases unmatched. The CDR3 nucleotides are TGTGCCACCAGTGACCGCGACAGGGGGATAGAGACCCAGTACTTC. Translating it yields CATSDRDRGIETQYF.

The CDR3 coding sequence is TGTGCCAGCAGTTTATTCGGCCGGGACACCTCTGGAAACACCATATATTTT. Amino acids: CASSLFGRDTSGNTIYF. This chain links TRBV28 with TRBJ1-3; D is possibly TRBD1 (6 bases). V dropped 1 base and J dropped 0 bases, with 13 bases sitting between them. The CDR3 runs 17 residues. The germline CDR1 and CDR2 sequences are MDHEN and SYDVKM.

The rearrangement uses TRBV6-5 and TRBJ1-4, with no clear D. The germline gives CDR1 MNHEY, CDR2 SVGAGI. Trimming cost V 7 bases and J 7 bases, with 13 bases left between them. The CDR3 sequence is 13 residues long. The CDR3 sequence: CASKRAGGEKLFF. The CDR3 DNA reads as TGTGCCAGCAAAAGGGCGGGCGGTGAAAAACTGTTTTTT.

The chain links TRBV28 to TRBJ1-5; D remains unclear. CDR1 and CDR2 from the germline V gene are MDHEN and SYDVKM. The CDR3 sequence is 14 residues long. Trimming stripped 2 bases from V and 5 bases from J, with 10 bases between. In nucleotides, the CDR3 is TGTGCCAGCAGTTTAGGTGGCACCTATCAGCCCCAGCATTTT. It is translated as CASSLGGTYQPQHF.

The CDR3 sequence: CASRASGTEGYTF. The CDR3 DNA follows: TGTGCCAGCAGAGCTTCCGGGACAGAAGGCTACACCTTC. The V and J genes are TRBV6-5 and TRBJ1-2; 7 bases are a match to TRBD1. CDR1 and CDR2 (germline): MNHEY, SVGAGI. The CDR3 is made up of 13 amino acids. The ends lost 6 bases at V and 8 bases at J; junction bases unmatched: 9.

The rearrangement uses TRBV24-1 and TRBJ2-3; 8 positions agree with TRBD2. V was clipped by 4 bases and J by 2 bases; unmatched bases: 7. The CDR3 is 16 amino acids. Germline V gene lookup returns CDR1 KGHDR and CDR2 SFDVKD. The CDR3 reads CATSEDSGKLTDTQYF. Written as DNA, the CDR3 is TGTGCCACCAGTGAGGATAGCGGGAAACTCACAGATACGCAGTATTTT.

The chain recombines TRBV6-2 or TRBV6-3 with TRBJ1-5; TRBD1 aligns across 8 bases. CDR3 size: 16 residues. Trimming removed 5 bases from V and 7 bases from J; junction bases left unmatched: 13. CDR1 is MNHEY, CDR2 SVGEGT, per germline. For the CDR3, the DNA is TGTGCCAGCAGTCCGATACGGACAGGGAATAACCAGCCCCAGCATTTT. Its translation: CASSPIRTGNNQPQHF.

In the case of this clone: Compared with germline, one end of the junction differs, possibly owing to a read error. The chain joins TRBV18 to TRBJ1-2, with TRBD1 as a possible D gene (5 bases). The germline V gene has CDR1 KGHSH and CDR2 LQKENI. The CDR3 extends over 13 amino acids. In DNA, the CDR3 is TGTGCCAGCTCACCTGGACATCGGTATGGTTACACCTTC. Translation gives CASSPGHRYGYTF.

The V call is TRBV28, the J call TRBJ2-1, with D possibly matching TRBD1 (6 bases). Germline CDR1 MDHEN, CDR2 SYDVKM. V was pared by 7 bases and J by 8 bases, with 24 bases between. The CDR3 consists of 16 residues. The CDR3: CASNPPGHPRDDEQFF. The CDR3 nucleotides are TGTGCCAGCAACCCGCCGGGACACCCCCGAGACGATGAGCAGTTCTTC.